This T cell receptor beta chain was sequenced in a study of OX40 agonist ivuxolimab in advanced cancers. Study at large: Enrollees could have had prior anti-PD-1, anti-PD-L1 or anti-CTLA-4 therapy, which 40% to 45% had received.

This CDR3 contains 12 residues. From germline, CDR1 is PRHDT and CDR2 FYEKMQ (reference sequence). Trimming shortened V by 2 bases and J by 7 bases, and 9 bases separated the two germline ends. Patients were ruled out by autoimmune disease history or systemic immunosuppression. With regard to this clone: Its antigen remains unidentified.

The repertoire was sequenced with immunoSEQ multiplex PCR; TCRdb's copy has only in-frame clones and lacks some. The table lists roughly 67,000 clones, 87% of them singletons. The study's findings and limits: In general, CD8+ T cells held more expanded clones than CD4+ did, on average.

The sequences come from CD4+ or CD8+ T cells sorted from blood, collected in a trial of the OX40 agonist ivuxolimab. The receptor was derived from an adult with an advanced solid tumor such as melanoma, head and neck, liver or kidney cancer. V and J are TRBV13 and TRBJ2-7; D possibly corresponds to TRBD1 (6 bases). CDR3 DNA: TGTGCCAGCAGCTTAATCAGGGGTGAGCAGTACTTC. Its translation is CASSLIRGEQYF.